Below are 20 T cell receptor beta chains sequenced from a single sample in a study of blood T cell repertoires in COVID-19. Assay used: immunoSEQ multiplex PCR; TCRdb lists only in-frame clones, some missing. This sample has 350,000 to 450,000 clones, with roughly 90% found just once. The sample comprised PBMCs or T cells enriched from blood (not recorded which). These receptors originate from a woman in her thirties or forties who had been exposed to COVID-19.

The chain combines TRBV23-1 with TRBJ2-4; D possibly corresponds to TRBD1 (5 bases). TRBV23-1 is placed among ORFs of uncertain function. The V gene lost 2 bases and the J gene lost 0 bases, with 23 bases spanning the gap. CDR3 length: 20 amino acids. CDR3 amino acids: CASSQTCPTAEPLAKNIQYF. In nucleotides, the CDR3 is TGCGCCAGCAGTCAAACCTGCCCGACAGCCGAACCTTTAGCCAAAAACATTCAGTACTTC.

This clone was seen only once. This chain uses TRBV7-2 with TRBJ1-1; D uncertain. This CDR3 is 13 amino acids long. Germline lookup yields CDR1 SGHTA and CDR2 FQGNSA. With 5 bases removed from V and 1 base from J, the gap between germline ends came to 8 bases. CDR3: CASSLIENTEAFF. CDR3 sequence (DNA): TGTGCCAGCAGCCTGATAGAGAACACTGAAGCTTTCTTT.

The chain combines TRBV7-9 with TRBJ2-1; TRBD2 is a possible D gene (5 bases). CDR1 is SEHNR, CDR2 FQNEAQ, per germline (reference sequence). Trimming cost V 5 bases and J 9 bases, with 11 bases left between them. CDR3 size: 12 residues. CDR3 loop: CASSPPEGEQFF. CDR3 coding DNA: TGTGCCAGCAGCCCCCCCGAGGGTGAGCAGTTCTTC.

The chain couples TRBV24-1 to TRBJ1-2; TRBD1 agrees at 9 bases. This CDR3 contains 13 residues. Germline V gives CDR1 KGHDR, CDR2 SFDVKD. The ends lost 7 bases at V and 2 bases at J; junction bases unmatched: 1. DNA for the CDR3: TGTGCCACCAGGGGGACAGGGAACTATGGCTACACCTTC. Amino acid sequence: CATRGTGNYGYTF.

The rearrangement joins TRBV5-4 to TRBJ2-5; D might be TRBD2 (6 bases). The CDR3 has 15 residues. Germline V gene sequence: CDR1 SGHNT, CDR2 YYREEE (reference sequence). V lost 1 base and J 1 base, leaving 11 bases between the germline ends. The CDR3: CASSLSGSPQETQYF. For the CDR3, the DNA is TGTGCCAGCAGCTTGTCCGGGAGCCCCCAAGAGACCCAGTACTTC.

This clone has just one count. The chain combines TRBV11-3 with TRBJ2-5; D ambiguous. The CDR3 length is 16 residues. Trimming removed 2 bases at V and 0 bases at J, with 13 bases between. Germline V gene data show CDR1 as SGHNT and CDR2 as YENEEA. CDR3 sequence: CASSLYVSAYQETQYF. The CDR3 DNA is TGTGCCAGCAGCTTATACGTCAGCGCTTACCAAGAGACCCAGTACTTC.

This clone showed up just a few times. The genes are TRBV30 and TRBJ2-7, with D possibly TRBD1 on 7 matching bases. The germline gives CDR1 GTSNPN, CDR2 SVGIG (reference sequence). This CDR3 has 14 residues. V lost 4 bases and J 3 bases, leaving 16 bases between the germline ends. CDR3 in DNA: TGTGCCTGGAAGGCGACAGGGAGGCTCTACGAGCAGTACTTC. Protein: CAWKATGRLYEQYF.

This clone has a single count. The chain employs TRBV29-1 and TRBJ1-3; 8 bases agree with TRBD1. The CDR3 has 15 amino acids. Per the germline V gene, CDR1 is SQVTM and CDR2 is ANQGSEA. With 7 bases clipped from V and 1 base from J, the junction kept 9 bases outside the gene matches. The CDR3 nucleotides are TGCAGCGATAGGACAGGGCCTACGTCTGGAAACACCATATATTTT. Its translation: CSDRTGPTSGNTIYF.

The V call is TRBV30, the J call TRBJ2-1, with 13 bases identical to TRBD2. The CDR3 has 18 amino acids. V lost 0 bases to trimming and J lost 0 bases; unmatched junction nucleotides: 5. Germline V gene sequence: CDR1 GTSNPN, CDR2 SVGIG (reference sequence). The CDR3 loop is CAWSVWRTSGSSYNEQFF. The CDR3 nucleotides read TGTGCCTGGAGTGTATGGCGGACTAGCGGGAGCTCCTACAATGAGCAGTTCTTC.

The genes are TRBV5-1 and TRBJ1-4; D is perhaps TRBD1 (6 bases). CDR3 size: 15 residues. Germline values: CDR1 SGHRS, CDR2 YFSETQ. V was cut by 0 bases and J by 5 bases, with 11 bases left in between. The CDR3 DNA reads TGCGCCAGCAGCTTGGGAAGGGGGTTAAATGAAAAACTGTTTTTT. This translates into CASSLGRGLNEKLFF.

The chain is built from TRBV11-2 and TRBJ2-5; D unresolved. Trimming removed 5 bases at V and 0 bases at J, with 10 bases between. Germline CDR1 reads SGHAT; CDR2 reads FQNNGV. The CDR3 is 14 amino acids. The CDR3 nucleotides read TGTGCCAGCAGCCCGCACCGGTACCAAGAGACCCAGTACTTC. Translating it yields CASSPHRYQETQYF.

CDR3 protein: CASSFGTGTEAFF. CDR3 sequence (DNA): TGTGCCAGCAGTTTCGGGACAGGCACTGAAGCTTTCTTT. The genes are TRBV27 and TRBJ1-1; 8 bases match TRBD1. Germline CDR1 is MNHEY and CDR2 is SMNVEV (reference sequence). This CDR3 is built from 13 residues. The V and J ends lost 3 bases and 4 bases, in that order; junction bases with no gene match: 1.

The chain carries TRBV27 and TRBJ2-7; 7 bases align to TRBD1. This CDR3 contains 13 residues. The V gene end was trimmed by 3 bases and the J gene end by 6 bases; junction bases not matched to a gene: 5. Looked up from germline, CDR1 is MNHEY and CDR2 is SMNVEV (reference sequence). CDR3 sequence reads: CASSLRGLGEQYF. Here the CDR3 DNA reads TGTGCCAGCAGTTTGAGGGGGCTCGGCGAGCAGTACTTC.

The chain combines TRBV5-4 with TRBJ2-1; possible D gene TRBD2, 7 bases. V lost 3 bases and J lost 7, with 14 bases in between. This CDR3 is 14 amino acids long. Looked up from germline, CDR1 is SGHNT and CDR2 is YYREEE (reference sequence). CDR3 residues: CASSSGGRANEQFF. DNA for the CDR3: TGTGCCAGCAGCTCGGGGGGCAGGGCAAATGAGCAGTTCTTC.

V gene TRBV6-2 or TRBV6-3 combines with J gene TRBJ1-5; the D is unclear. V was trimmed by 0 bases and J by 3 bases, leaving 9 bases between them. The CDR3 is made up of 15 amino acids. The germline gives CDR1 MNHEY, CDR2 SVGEGT. The CDR3 loop is CASSYSKRLNQPQHF. Written as DNA, the CDR3 is TGTGCCAGCAGTTACTCGAAAAGACTCAATCAGCCCCAGCATTTT.

The CDR3 DNA reads TGCGCCAGCAGCTTGTGGCGGGGGGTCACAGATACGCAGTATTTT. It specifies CASSLWRGVTDTQYF. The gene calls are TRBV5-1 and TRBJ2-3, with TRBD2 matching 8 bases. The length of the CDR3 is 15 residues. Germline V lookup: CDR1 SGHRS, CDR2 YFSETQ. V shed 1 base, J shed 2 bases, and the junction held 3 bases outside the gene matches.

This sequence joins TRBV30 and TRBJ2-2, with D possibly matching TRBD1 (6 bases). Germline CDR1 is GTSNPN and CDR2 is SVGIG (reference sequence). The CDR3 sequence is 15 residues long. The ends were cut back, 3 bases at V and 3 bases at J, with 14 bases in the middle. CDR3 DNA: TGTGCCTGGAGAGGACAGCTAATTGACACCGGGGAGCTGTTTTTT. Its protein product is CAWRGQLIDTGELFF.

The chain links TRBV3-1 (or the pseudogene TRBV3-2) to TRBJ2-5, with 10 bases matching TRBD2. The J segment lost 7 bases and the V segment lost 5 bases, leaving 10 bases of the junction unmatched. This CDR3 contains 15 residues. The germline gives CDR1 LGHDT, CDR2 YNNKEL (reference sequence). For the CDR3, the DNA is TGTGCCAGCAGCACAAGAGCGGGGGGGCTTGGGACCCAGTACTTC. This gives the protein CASSTRAGGLGTQYF.

V gene TRBV18 combines with J gene TRBJ1-4; D ambiguous. Per germline, CDR1 KGHSH and CDR2 LQKENI. This CDR3 spans 14 amino acids. V gave up 3 bases and J gave up 7 bases, with 12 bases separating them. In DNA, the CDR3 is TGTGCCAGCTCACCGGCCTCGGGGTTTGAAAAACTGTTTTTT. It codes for CASSPASGFEKLFF.

The chain links TRBV19 to TRBJ1-5, with 8 bases that match TRBD1. The CDR3 is 14 residues long. V lost 7 bases and J lost 0; bases outside the gene matches: 2. Germline V gene lookup returns CDR1 LNHDA and CDR2 SQIVND (reference sequence). The CDR3 is CASNDRGSNQPQHF. Here the CDR3 DNA reads TGTGCCAGTAACGACAGGGGTAGCAATCAGCCCCAGCATTTT.